This is a list of T cell receptor beta chains from one sample in a study of shared clonotypes between healthy human individuals. Using immunoSEQ multiplex PCR, the repertoire was profiled, and TCRdb retains in-frame clones only, with some absent. In the table there are around 1,900,000 clones, around 95% of which are singletons. Sample: naive CD8+ T cells from PBMCs. The origin of the receptors is a man aged 18 to 30 in good health. Some clones in this sample may be carry-over from other donors' samples. Both conserved end residues are part of each CDR3. A D gene is named only where the DNA matches it firmly. Clone size, where shown, is once, few, many, or a class for clones that have expanded.

16	TRBV25-1	.	TRBJ2-5	.	TGTGCCAGCAGTGAAGAGGGGACAATTAAGGCAGAGACCCAGTACTTC	CASSEEGTIKAETQYF
17	TRBV29-1	.	TRBJ2-1	TRBD2	TGCAGCGCCAGGACTAGCGGGATTTTCCCCCATTCAAATCAGCAGTTCTTC	CSARTSGIFPHSNQQFF
16	TRBV29-1	.	TRBJ2-5	.	TGCAGCGCGATTGGGACATCCGGTCCACGACAAGAGACCCAGTACTTC	CSAIGTSGPRQETQYF
12	TRBV7-2	.	TRBJ2-7	.	TGTGCCAGCAGCCCCCGAGTCTACGAGCAGTACTTC	CASSPRVYEQYF
15	TRBV7-3	.	TRBJ1-2	.	TGTGCCAGCAGCCGATCGGGCCAGGGCTTCTATGGCTACACCTTC	CASSRSGQGFYGYTF
13	TRBV7-9	.	TRBJ2-1	.	TGTGCCAGCAGCTTAGCTGGCCACAATGAGCAGTTCTTC	CASSLAGHNEQFF
14	TRBV10-3	.	TRBJ1-1	.	TGTGCCATCAGTGACGGCTACATGAACACTGAAGCTTTCTTT	CAISDGYMNTEAFF
14	TRBV4-1	.	TRBJ1-1	.	TGCGCCAGCAGCCAGGTTAGACAGGACACTGAAGCTTTCTTT	CASSQVRQDTEAFF
14	TRBV2	once	TRBJ2-7	.	TGTGCCAGCAGCCCAGGGTTTCGCTCCTACGAGCAGTACTTC	CASSPGFRSYEQYF
13	TRBV19	.	TRBJ1-1	.	TGTGCCAGTAGTATAGGCACCTACACTGAAGCTTTCTTT	CASSIGTYTEAFF
15	TRBV27	.	TRBJ2-3	TRBD1	TGTGCCAGCAGTCCCTACAGGGGAAGCACAGATACGCAGTATTTT	CASSPYRGSTDTQYF
14	TRBV19	.	TRBJ2-1	.	TGTGCCAGTAGTATCCTGAGCGGAGGAAGAGGGCAGTTCTTC	CASSILSGGRGQFF
15	TRBV29-1	.	TRBJ2-7	TRBD2	TGCAGCGTGATGGGAGGGCGGGATCTTCGCTACGAGCAGTACTTC	CSVMGGRDLRYEQYF
15	TRBV7-8	.	TRBJ2-1	TRBD2	TGTGCCAGCAGCCCGGTTCGGGGTAGCGGGAGGGCCGTGTTCTTC	CASSPVRGSGRAVFF
16	TRBV9	.	TRBJ2-4	.	TGTGCCAGCAGCTCAGAGGGGCGGTCTTACAAAAACATTCAGTACTTC	CASSSEGRSYKNIQYF
15	TRBV5-4	.	TRBJ1-2	.	TGTGCCAGCAGCCTATGGGACACAGCCCCGGGAGGCTACACCTTC	CASSLWDTAPGGYTF
16	TRBV4-1	.	TRBJ2-1	TRBD1	TGCGCCAGCAGCCGGTTGGGGACAGGGAGCTACAATGAGCAGTTCTTC	CASSRLGTGSYNEQFF
14	TRBV7-9	few	TRBJ1-5	.	TGTGCCAGCAGCTTAGTAGGAGGCAATCAGCCCCAGCATTTT	CASSLVGGNQPQHF